The clone carrying this T cell receptor beta chain appeared many times. Germline CDR1 and CDR2: SGHRS and YFSETQ. This CDR3 spans 13 amino acids. V shed 4 bases and J shed 1 base, with 8 bases lying between them. Time point here: newly diagnosed GD, antithyroid drugs for less than 3 months. Extracted PBMC RNA gave rise to the TCR library. The data originate from a study of regulatory T cells in long-lasting Graves disease. The authors built TCR beta libraries using iRepertoire HTBI primers and Arm-PCR of CDR3 regions. TCRdb redid the calling of the multiplex PCR reads with MiXCR, one entry per CDR3 protein. The table shows a few hundred thousand distinct CDR3 sequences, with roughly 17% occurring only once. These records were also assigned to another study, of T cells in Graves' hyperthyroidism and ophthalmopathy.

The TCR comes from a woman aged 18-30 years with Graves disease. V gene TRBV5-1 combines with J gene TRBJ1-1; D is undetermined. The sequenced sample was peripheral blood mononuclear cells (PBMCs), obtained at new diagnosis, from a patient treated with antithyroid drugs. DNA for the CDR3: TGCGCCAGCAGCCCACCGTCGAACACTGAAGCTTTCTTT. Translation: CASSPPSNTEAFF. Full variable domain (outside the CDR3, taken from reference TRBV5-1 and TRBJ1-1): KAGVTQTPRYLIKTRGQQVTLSCSPISGHRSVSWYQQTPGQGLQFLFEYFSETQRNKGNFPGRFSGRQFSNSRSEMNVSTLELGDSALYLCASSPPSNTEAFFGQGTRLTVV.